Sequencing of this TCR beta chain was carried out in a study of blood T cell repertoires in COVID-19. Across the whole study: Acute-phase and convalescent COVID-19 samples originated in the United States, Italy and Spain. From T cells, B-cell-depleted T cells, or PBMCs came the material, which was cDNA or gDNA.

Seattle patient enrollment occurred during active infection, with longitudinal follow-up thereafter. The V gene end was trimmed by 4 bases and the J gene end by 9 bases; junction bases not matched to a gene: 5. CDR1 is SGHNT, CDR2 YYREEE, per germline (reference sequence). This CDR3 contains 13 residues. Study processing details: Amplification of reference gene primers was used by the study to estimate nucleated cell counts. Some clones are missing from TCRdb's copy, which holds only in-frame ones; the method was immunoSEQ multiplex PCR. The V and J calls and clone size come from that table; D and trimming were worked out from the DNA. The sample lists 180,000 or so clones; 70% to 90% were seen once.

The specimen was peripheral blood. The gene calls are TRBV5-4 and TRBJ2-1; the match to TRBD1 covers 9 bases. The clonotype comes from a woman aged 55-69 years with COVID-19, enrolled during active disease. The chain's CDR3 is CASSRDRVLEQFF. CDR3 sequence (DNA): TGTGCCAGCAGCCGGGACAGGGTACTTGAGCAGTTCTTC.